This TCR beta chain was obtained from a study of Tregs in tolerant kidney transplant recipients. Study results and caveats: Activated donor B cell expansion appeared to reveal the most relevant donor-specific TCRbeta repertoire. Findings come from small patient numbers and require larger validation.

Thawed PBMCs were FACS-sorted into unstimulated CD4+CD25+CD127- regulatory T cells, CD4+CD25- non-regulatory cells, CD4 and CD8 cells. Measured with immunoSEQ multiplex PCR; TCRdb has only the in-frame clones, and not every one. This sample carries 45,000 to 55,000 clones, with 0.75% to 0.95% going to the ten biggest clones. Regarding this clone: The target antigen is unknown. The sequenced fragment ends 3 residues before the CDR3 boundary, so the rest is inferred from the germline J gene.

Trimming stripped 5 bases from V and 0 bases from J, with 8 bases between. The CDR3 length is 13 residues. The germline gives CDR1 SGHRS, CDR2 YFSETQ. The sequence was collected from a human donor who received a combined kidney and bone marrow transplant. Material: CD4+ T cells from blood, obtained before the transplant. V and J are TRBV5-1 and TRBJ1-1; tentatively, D is TRBD1 (5 bases). Partial CDR3 DNA: TGCGCCAGCAGGGGACTCATGAACACTGAA. This gives the protein CASRGLMNTE. The whole CDR3 is CASRGLMNTEAFF.